A selection of T cell receptor beta chains follows, all from one sample in a study of T cell responses to AZD1222 COVID-19 vaccine. Sequenced by immunoSEQ multiplex PCR; TCRdb stores in-frame clones only, minus some. The profile shows 140,000 to 150,000 clones, 93% of them singletons. Sequenced here: peripheral blood, sampled on day 0 of AZD1222 vaccination. The receptors derive from an adult in good health. CDR3s include the opening cysteine and the closing phenylalanine or tryptophan. D genes are given only for firm matches. Clone size is shown for a subset of rows, as once, few, many or a class of expanded clone.

-	TRBD1	TRBV5-6	TRBJ1-6	TGTGCCAGCCTCCGGGACAGAAATTCACCCCTCCACTTT	CASLRDRNSPLHF
-	-	TRBV9	TRBJ1-1	TGTGCCAGCAGCGTTGGACAGACAATGAACACTGAAGCTTTCTTT	CASSVGQTMNTEAFF
once	-	TRBV7-6	TRBJ2-5	TGTGCCAGCAGCGAATTAGGATTCATCCAAGAGACCCAGTACTTC	CASSELGFIQETQYF
-	TRBD2	TRBV19	TRBJ2-7	TGTGCCAGTAGAATAGGACTAGAGCTGGGGGAGCAGTACTTC	CASRIGLELGEQYF
-	-	TRBV6-4	TRBJ2-2	TGTGCCAGCAGTGACGGAAGATACAACACCGGGGAGCTGTTTTTT	CASSDGRYNTGELFF
-	-	TRBV7-8	TRBJ2-1	TGTGCCAGCAATGAGGACACGTCCTACAATGAGCAGTTCTTC	CASNEDTSYNEQFF
once	TRBD2	TRBV5-4	TRBJ2-5	TGTGCCAGCAGCTTGGGGACCGGGAGGGCCCCAGAGACCCAGTACTTC	CASSLGTGRAPETQYF
-	-	TRBV24-1	TRBJ1-4	TGTGCCCCTGACGGGACCGATAATGAAAAACTGTTTTTT	CAPDGTDNEKLFF
-	-	TRBV11-2	TRBJ1-4	TGTGCCAGCAGCTTAGATGTCAGGGCACCTAATGAAAAACTGTTTTTT	CASSLDVRAPNEKLFF
-	-	TRBV6-1	TRBJ1-1	TGTGCCAGCAGTGAAGCATACCGGAACACTGAAGCTTTCTTT	CASSEAYRNTEAFF
-	TRBD2	TRBV27	TRBJ2-7	TGTGCCAGCAGTAGCGGGAGGGCCTACGAGCAGTACTTC	CASSSGRAYEQYF
-	-	TRBV15	TRBJ2-4	TGTGCCACCAGCAGGGCTGAATTAGTAGCCAAAAACATTCAGTACTTC	CATSRAELVAKNIQYF
-	TRBD1	TRBV7-9	TRBJ1-6	TGTGCCAGCAGCGGCGACAGGGGGAGCTCCTATAATTCACCCCTCCACTTT	CASSGDRGSSYNSPLHF
few	-	TRBV25-1	TRBJ2-7	TGTGCCAGCAGTGAATATGACATAGCCTACGAGCAGTACTTC	CASSEYDIAYEQYF
-	-	TRBV28	TRBJ2-7	TGTGCCAGCAGTCCGTCCTCGGGGGAGCAGTACTTC	CASSPSSGEQYF
-	TRBD2	TRBV5-1	TRBJ2-1	TGCGCCAGCAGCCTTTACCCTAGCGGGAGGGGGTATGAGCAGTTCTTC	CASSLYPSGRGYEQFF
-	-	TRBV5-1	TRBJ1-1	TGCGCCAGCAGCTACATGCGCATGAACACTGAAGCTTTCTTT	CASSYMRMNTEAFF
-	-	TRBV7-6	TRBJ2-2	TGTGCCAGCAGCTTAGTTGCAGGAATGAACACCGGGGAGCTGTTTTTT	CASSLVAGMNTGELFF
once	-	TRBV5-1	TRBJ1-2	TGCGCCAGCCGAAGGGAAGTACAGAACTATGGCTACACCTTC	CASRREVQNYGYTF
-	-	TRBV30	TRBJ1-2	TGTTCTACAGGGAACTATGGCTACACCTTC	CSTGNYGYTF
-	-	TRBV5-4	TRBJ2-7	TGTGCCAGCAGCTTTTCAGTCCAGGACGAGCAGTACTTC	CASSFSVQDEQYF
-	-	TRBV19	TRBJ2-2	TGTGCCAGTAGTAGGCAGCTCGGGGAGCTGTTTTTT	CASSRQLGELFF
once	-	TRBV28	TRBJ2-1	TGTGCCAGCAATAGTGGGACGGAGGCTGGCGCTGAGCAGTTCTTC	CASNSGTEAGAEQFF
-	-	TRBV19	TRBJ1-2	TGTGCCAGTAGTAAAGGACAGAGCCGCTTTTTAGAGAGCTACACCTTC	CASSKGQSRFLESYTF
once	-	TRBV10-2	TRBJ1-4	TGCGCCAGCAGGGCTCCTAATGAAAAACTGTTTTTT	CASRAPNEKLFF
-	-	TRBV29-1	TRBJ2-1	TGCAGCGCCTATGGGTTCTCCTACAATGAGCAGTTCTTC	CSAYGFSYNEQFF